These 29 T cell receptor beta chains were sequenced from one sample in a study of blood T cell repertoires in COVID-19. Here immunoSEQ multiplex PCR was the method, and the copy in TCRdb shows in-frame clones only, minus some. Of about 260,000 clones listed, approximately 85% are singletons. Sequencing used peripheral blood. These receptors all come from a human donor in a cohort sampled during active COVID-19.

The V and J genes are TRBV18 and TRBJ2-7; D is possibly TRBD2 (5 bases). Deletions cut 6 bases from V and 3 bases from J, with 15 bases between. The CDR3 contains 14 residues. Germline-derived CDR1 and CDR2 are KGHSH and LQKENI. CDR3 protein: CASSATSSGYEQYF. CDR3 DNA sequence: TGTGCCAGCTCCGCGACCTCAAGCGGCTACGAGCAGTACTTC.

This sequence joins TRBV5-4 and TRBJ2-7; D perhaps matches TRBD1 (6 bases). The CDR3 runs 13 residues. Looked up from germline, CDR1 is SGHNT and CDR2 is YYREEE (reference sequence). Trimming cost V 0 bases and J 3 bases, with 7 bases left between them. The CDR3 reads CASSLEQGYEQYF. The CDR3 DNA follows: TGTGCCAGCAGCTTGGAACAGGGCTACGAGCAGTACTTC.

This clone was seen just once. The chain joins TRBV5-6 to TRBJ2-7, with 14 bases matching TRBD2. The CDR3 totals 15 residues. Germline-derived CDR1 and CDR2 are SGHDT and YYEEEE. The junction had 3 bases not matched to a gene; V was cut back by 3 bases and J by 4 bases. CDR3 DNA sequence: TGTGCCAGCAGCTGGGGGACTAGCGGGGGTTACGAGCAGTACTTC. This sequence encodes CASSWGTSGGYEQYF.

V is TRBV4-1 and J is TRBJ2-2, with D perhaps matching TRBD2 (5 bases). The V end lost 5 bases, the J end lost 0 bases, and 7 bases lay between the germline ends. CDR3 length equals 14 residues. Looked up from germline, CDR1 is MGHRA and CDR2 is YSYEKL. The CDR3 sequence is CASSTLANTGELFF. The CDR3 DNA follows: TGCGCCAGCAGCACACTAGCGAACACCGGGGAGCTGTTTTTT.

This chain links TRBV6-5 with TRBJ2-3; 11 bases agree with TRBD2. Germline V gene lookup returns CDR1 MNHEY and CDR2 SVGAGI. V trimming: 4 bases; J trimming: 5 bases; junction bases outside the gene matches: 8. The CDR3 contains 16 residues. This CDR3 is CASSSHSGRERDTQYF. CDR3 in DNA: TGTGCCAGCAGTTCCCATAGCGGGAGGGAAAGAGATACGCAGTATTTT.

The chain links TRBV4-1 to TRBJ1-5; 8 bases line up with TRBD1. The V gene's germline CDR1 is MGHRA and CDR2 YSYEKL. CDR3 length: 18 amino acids. With V trimmed by 1 base and J by 2 bases, 10 bases remained unmatched. CDR3 amino acids: CASSQGWTGIYGNQPQHF. The CDR3 DNA sequence: TGCGCCAGCAGCCAAGGGTGGACAGGGATATATGGCAATCAGCCCCAGCATTTT.

This clone occurred once. The J gene is TRBJ2-7, the V gene TRBV7-9; tentatively, D is TRBD1 (5 bases). This CDR3 region has 17 residues. Trimming took 5 bases from V and 0 from J, leaving 20 bases between them. Germline V gene data show CDR1 as SEHNR and CDR2 as FQNEAQ (reference sequence). CDR3 coding DNA: TGTGCCAGCAGCCTCCCCCTCGTAGGGGAAGCCTCCTACGAGCAGTACTTC. As protein: CASSLPLVGEASYEQYF.

As DNA, the CDR3 is TGTGCCAGTAGTAGCCCCCCGACGACGGGGATTGAGACCCAGTACTTC. It translates to CASSSPPTTGIETQYF. The chain employs TRBV19 and TRBJ2-5, with D perhaps matching TRBD2 (5 bases). Trimming cost V 4 bases and J 5 bases, with 20 bases left between them. Germline-derived CDR1 and CDR2 are LNHDA and SQIVND (reference sequence). The CDR3 has 16 residues.

This chain joins TRBV5-5 and TRBJ1-1; a weak D match, TRBD1 (5 bases). Germline V CDR1 and CDR2: SGHKS, YYEKEE (reference sequence). This CDR3 spans 12 amino acids. The ends were cut back, 5 bases at V and 8 bases at J, with 13 bases in the middle. CDR3 protein: CASSFWGREAFF. The DNA of the CDR3 is TGTGCCAGCAGTTTTTGGGGGAGGGAAGCTTTCTTT.

This chain connects TRBV5-6 to TRBJ1-1, with TRBD1 identical over 7 bases. Germline-derived CDR1 and CDR2 are SGHDT and YYEEEE. The CDR3 length is 16 residues. The ends lost 2 bases at V and 5 bases at J; junction bases unmatched: 12. Written as DNA, the CDR3 is TGTGCCAGCAGCTTATATCTAACAGGGGTCGGGACTGAAGCTTTCTTT. It codes for CASSLYLTGVGTEAFF.

The chain links TRBV30 to TRBJ1-6; perhaps TRBD1 as D (6 bases). The CDR3 runs to 13 residues. Between the trimmed V and J ends, which lost 2 bases and 9 bases, there was a span of 11 bases. Germline V CDR1 and CDR2: GTSNPN, SVGIG (reference sequence). CDR3 loop: CAWSPGEGSPLHF. In nucleotides, the CDR3 is TGTGCCTGGAGTCCAGGGGAGGGTTCACCCCTCCACTTT.

The chain has TRBV6-2 or TRBV6-3 and TRBJ2-6, with D maybe TRBD1 (6 bases). The germline V and J ends were trimmed by 2 bases and 2 bases, with 7 bases remaining between them. Germline V CDR1 and CDR2: MNHEY, SVGEGT. The CDR3 consists of 15 residues. The CDR3 coding sequence is TGTGCCAGCAGTTACAGGGGGACTGGGGCCAACGTCCTGACTTTC. Protein product: CASSYRGTGANVLTF.

The rearrangement links TRBV6-1 to TRBJ2-7, with TRBD2 matching 14 bases. Germline CDR1 and CDR2: MNHNS and SASEGT. This CDR3 contains 15 residues. The ends lost 0 bases at V and 12 bases at J; junction bases unmatched: 7. The CDR3, as DNA: TGTGCCAGCAGTGAAGCCGGGACTAGCGGGAGATCTGCGTACTTC. Its protein is CASSEAGTSGRSAYF.

Remarks on this clone: This specimen includes other DNA sequences encoding the same CDR3. The chain uses TRBV7-2 and TRBJ2-3; no firm D call. The CDR3 runs 15 residues. V dropped 1 base and J dropped 2 bases, with 10 bases sitting between them. Germline V CDR1 and CDR2: SGHTA, FQGNSA. CDR3 loop: CASSLDRGYTDTQYF. CDR3 DNA: TGTGCCAGCAGCTTAGATAGAGGCTACACAGATACGCAGTATTTT.

Details on this clone: The CDR3 end shows no conserved phenylalanine or tryptophan, and so a read error is likely. The DNA is omitted, as the CDR3 cannot be located on it reliably, and the CDR3 follows TCRdb's listing. The chain joins TRBV6-5 to TRBJ1-1; the table gives TRBD1 as D, unverified against the DNA. Ends included, the CDR3 has 12 residues. Germline V gives CDR1 MNHEY, CDR2 SVGAGI. CDR3: CASRKTRQGFAV.

This chain connects TRBV7-2 to TRBJ1-5; D is possibly TRBD1 (6 bases). The V gene lost 0 bases and the J gene lost 0 bases, with 12 bases spanning the gap. CDR1 is SGHTA, CDR2 FQGNSA, per germline. CDR3 length: 17 residues. For the CDR3, the DNA is TGTGCCAGCAGCTTAGCGCCGGGACACTTTAGCAATCAGCCCCAGCATTTT. Its translation is CASSLAPGHFSNQPQHF.

This sequence joins TRBV5-4 and TRBJ1-5; 10 positions agree with TRBD1. J lost 3 bases, V lost 4 bases, and 10 bases had no gene match. CDR1 is SGHNT and CDR2 is YYREEE in the germline V gene (reference sequence). The CDR3 runs to 17 residues. CDR3 nucleotides: TGTGCCAGCAGCGCGGGGGTAGGGACAGGGGACAATCAGCCCCAGCATTTT. Its translation: CASSAGVGTGDNQPQHF.

This chain joins TRBV9 and TRBJ2-6, with 9 positions matching TRBD1. CDR1 and CDR2 (germline): SGDLS, YYNGEE. The CDR3 length is 17 residues. V trimming: 4 bases; J trimming: 0 bases; junction bases outside the gene matches: 5. The CDR3 loop reads CASSTGTGLSGANVLTF. CDR3 in DNA: TGTGCCAGCAGCACCGGGACAGGGCTCTCTGGGGCCAACGTCCTGACTTTC.

This chain connects TRBV7-2 to TRBJ2-4; D remains unclear. CDR1 and CDR2 (germline): SGHTA, FQGNSA. The CDR3 consists of 16 residues. V was clipped by 1 base and J by 0 bases, with 10 bases between them. CDR3 sequence (DNA): TGTGCCAGCAGCTTAGGACTGACCCTAGCCAAAAACATTCAGTACTTC. It is translated as CASSLGLTLAKNIQYF. Complete variable domain (other parts from reference TRBV7-2 and TRBJ2-4): GAGVSQSPSNKVTEKGKDVELRCDPISGHTALYWYRQSLGQGLEFLIYFQGNSAPDKSGLPSDRFSAERTGGSVSTLTIQRTQQEDSAVYLCASSLGLTLAKNIQYFGAGTRLSVL.

The chain couples TRBV6-5 to TRBJ1-1; TRBD1 agrees at 7 bases. The V segment lost 9 bases and the J segment 1 base; nucleotides outside the gene matches: 11. The germline gives CDR1 MNHEY, CDR2 SVGAGI. The CDR3 is 15 amino acids. CDR3 in DNA: TGTGCCAGTAAAAAAGGGGGCTGGGAGAACACTGAAGCTTTCTTT. It is translated as CASKKGGWENTEAFF.

DNA of the CDR3: TGTGCCAGCAGCCAAATGGACAGGGCGAAAGGCTACACCTTC. Translated, it gives CASSQMDRAKGYTF. The chain is built from TRBV2 and TRBJ1-2; 8 bases map to TRBD1. Trimming cost V 6 bases and J 8 bases; bases outside gene matches: 11. This CDR3 comprises 14 residues. Germline-derived CDR1 and CDR2 are SNHLY and FYNNEI.

The chain has TRBV19 and TRBJ2-7, with 8 positions matching TRBD1. There are 14 residues in the CDR3. Germline CDR1 and CDR2: LNHDA and SQIVND (reference sequence). The V segment lost 4 bases and the J segment 4 bases; nucleotides outside the gene matches: 6. CDR3 in amino acids: CASSTIDRGYEQYF. CDR3 sequence (DNA): TGTGCCAGTAGTACTATTGACAGGGGATACGAGCAGTACTTC.

J is TRBJ2-7 and V is TRBV7-6, with TRBD1 as a possible D gene (5 bases). Germline V gene sequence: CDR1 SGHVS, CDR2 FNYEAQ. This CDR3 has 15 amino acids. Trimming removed 5 bases at V and 1 base at J, with 15 bases between. The CDR3 is CASSPGAGASYEQYF. The DNA of the CDR3 is TGTGCCAGCAGCCCTGGGGCAGGCGCTTCCTACGAGCAGTACTTC.

The gene calls are TRBV14 and TRBJ2-7; tentative D call: TRBD1 (5 bases). The germline CDR1 and CDR2 sequences are SGHDN and FVKESK. The CDR3 runs to 14 residues. V lost 3 bases, J lost 5 bases, and 14 bases lay in between. The CDR3 region is CASSHRILGDEQYF. The CDR3 DNA sequence: TGTGCCAGCAGCCACCGGATATTAGGGGACGAGCAGTACTTC.

The chain uses TRBV7-2 and TRBJ2-7; D gene ambiguous. Trimming shortened V by 1 base and J by 6 bases, and 19 bases separated the two germline ends. This CDR3 comprises 16 residues. Germline lookup yields CDR1 SGHTA and CDR2 FQGNSA. The DNA of the CDR3 is TGTGCCAGCAGCTTAGGGCCCGACCCCGGGTTAAGCGAGCAGTACTTC. Its protein product is CASSLGPDPGLSEQYF.

This rearrangement joins TRBV7-2 to TRBJ2-1, with TRBD1 as a possible D gene (5 bases). With 0 bases removed from V and 5 bases from J, the gap between germline ends came to 11 bases. The germline V gene encodes CDR1 SGHTA and CDR2 FQGNSA. The CDR3 runs to 15 residues. The CDR3 coding sequence is TGTGCCAGCAGCTTAGCGCAAGTACAGGACAATGAGCAGTTCTTC. This encodes CASSLAQVQDNEQFF.

This chain links TRBV11-2 with TRBJ1-1; 7 bases map to TRBD1. This CDR3 spans 14 amino acids. Losses at the gene ends were 5 bases for V and 6 bases for J; bases not matched to a gene: 9. CDR1 is SGHAT, CDR2 FQNNGV, per germline. The CDR3 DNA reads TGTGCCAGCAGCCCCCCACGCACAGGGGCTGAAGCTTTCTTT. Amino acids: CASSPPRTGAEAFF.

The genes are TRBV7-2 and TRBJ1-5; D may be TRBD1 (5 bases). This CDR3 has 14 amino acids. The V end lost 8 bases, the J end lost 2 bases, and 13 bases lay between the germline ends. Germline V gives CDR1 SGHTA, CDR2 FQGNSA. CDR3: CASATGGGNQPQHF. The CDR3 nucleotides are TGTGCCAGCGCCACGGGGGGGGGCAATCAGCCCCAGCATTTT.

The V gene is TRBV5-1, the J gene TRBJ2-1, with TRBD1 identical over 10 bases. Germline CDR1 reads SGHRS; CDR2 reads YFSETQ. This CDR3 is 15 amino acids long. V shed 3 bases, J shed 3 bases, and the junction held 3 bases outside the gene matches. The CDR3: CASSSGQGRYNEQFF. The CDR3 coding sequence is TGCGCCAGCAGCTCGGGACAGGGGCGCTACAATGAGCAGTTCTTC. The full variable domain, completed using reference TRBV5-1 and TRBJ2-1, is KAGVTQTPRYLIKTRGQQVTLSCSPISGHRSVSWYQQTPGQGLQFLFEYFSETQRNKGNFPGRFSGRQFSNSRSEMNVSTLELGDSALYLCASSSGQGRYNEQFFGPGTRLTVL.